These T cell receptor beta chains were read from a single sample in a study of T-cell reconstitution after alpha-beta-depleted transplantation in children. TCRdb itself ran the PCR reads through MiXCR, one entry per CDR3 protein. The sample yields 500,000 or so distinct CDR3 sequences, approximately 32% seen once. Sample: PBMCs from the stem cell graft donor, taken from the stem cell graft. Source of these receptors: a human donor who donated a stem cell graft to a child with aplastic anemia. Each CDR3 is given with its conserved first and last residue. A D gene is named only where the DNA matches it firmly. Not all rows give a size; the values are once, few, many and, for expanded clones, a class.

clone size: -
D gene: -
V gene: TRBV24-1
J gene: TRBJ2-5
CDR3 DNA: TGTGCCACCTCCGACAGGCGTCCAGAGACCCAGTACTTC
CDR3 protein: CATSDRRPETQYF

clone size: -
D gene: -
V gene: TRBV6-1
J gene: TRBJ2-7
CDR3 DNA: TGTGCCAGCAGCACGGACCGGGGCCCCTACGAGCAGTACTTC
CDR3 protein: CASSTDRGPYEQYF

clone size: few
D gene: TRBD1
V gene: TRBV9
J gene: TRBJ2-3
CDR3 DNA: TGTGCCAGCAGCGTCGGGACAGGGGGCTCCGATACGCAGTATTTT
CDR3 protein: CASSVGTGGSDTQYF

clone size: -
D gene: -
V gene: TRBV14
J gene: TRBJ2-7
CDR3 DNA: TGTGCCAGCAGCCAAGCAGGGGAATCCTACGAGCAGTACTTC
CDR3 protein: CASSQAGESYEQYF

clone size: few
D gene: TRBD1
V gene: TRBV27
J gene: TRBJ1-2
CDR3 DNA: TGTGCCAGCACGCTCCGACAGGGTATAACCTATGGCTACACCTTC
CDR3 protein: CASTLRQGITYGYTF

clone size: -
D gene: TRBD2
V gene: TRBV20-1
J gene: TRBJ2-1
CDR3 DNA: TGCAGTGCTAGGTCGGTAGCGGGGACCCTTTGGAATGAGCAGTTCTTC
CDR3 protein: CSARSVAGTLWNEQFF

clone size: -
D gene: TRBD2
V gene: TRBV20-1
J gene: TRBJ2-3
CDR3 DNA: TGCAGTGCTAGAGAGCGGGAGGCAGGCACAGATACGCAGTATTTT
CDR3 protein: CSAREREAGTDTQYF

clone size: few
D gene: -
V gene: TRBV5-1
J gene: TRBJ2-1
CDR3 DNA: TGCGCCAGCAGCTTGGGGCCTAACCCTTCATACAATGAGCAGTTCTTC
CDR3 protein: CASSLGPNPSYNEQFF

clone size: -
D gene: -
V gene: TRBV4-1
J gene: TRBJ2-5
CDR3 DNA: TGCGCCAGCAGCCAAGATTTACGGGGAGGACGGGAGGAGACCCAGTACTTC
CDR3 protein: CASSQDLRGGREETQYF

clone size: -
D gene: TRBD1
V gene: TRBV25-1
J gene: TRBJ1-1
CDR3 DNA: TGTGCCAGCAGACGACAGGGGTCGTTCACTGAAGCTTTCTTT
CDR3 protein: CASRRQGSFTEAFF

clone size: -
D gene: -
V gene: TRBV7-9
J gene: TRBJ2-2
CDR3 DNA: TGTGCCAGCAGGATCTCGGGGTTTGGCGGGGAGCTGTTTTTT
CDR3 protein: CASRISGFGGELFF

clone size: -
D gene: -
V gene: TRBV12-3/TRBV12-4
J gene: TRBJ2-2
CDR3 DNA: TGTGCCAGCAGGCACGTGGGGACGGGAGAAAACACCGGGGAGCTGTTTTTT
CDR3 protein: CASRHVGTGENTGELFF

clone size: few
D gene: -
V gene: TRBV4-2
J gene: TRBJ1-3
CDR3 DNA: TGTGCCAGCAGCCAAGATGATCCTGGAAACACCATATATTTT
CDR3 protein: CASSQDDPGNTIYF

clone size: few
D gene: -
V gene: TRBV20-1
J gene: TRBJ2-2
CDR3 DNA: TGCAGTTCACCTGGGGGAGGGGGTCTTACCGGGGAGCTGTTTTTT
CDR3 protein: CSSPGGGGLTGELFF

clone size: few
D gene: -
V gene: TRBV12-3/TRBV12-4
J gene: TRBJ2-1
CDR3 DNA: TGTGCCGGCACACAGGGAGGTGAGCAGTTCTTC
CDR3 protein: CAGTQGGEQFF

clone size: few
D gene: -
V gene: TRBV20-1
J gene: TRBJ1-1
CDR3 DNA: TGCAGTGCTAGAGATCGCATGGTAAGGACTGAAGCTTTCTTT
CDR3 protein: CSARDRMVRTEAFF

clone size: -
D gene: TRBD2
V gene: TRBV7-8
J gene: TRBJ2-1
CDR3 DNA: TGTGCCAGCAGCTTAGACGTAGCGGGAGGGCGCTCCTACAATGAGCAGTTCTTC
CDR3 protein: CASSLDVAGGRSYNEQFF

clone size: few
D gene: -
V gene: TRBV12-3/TRBV12-4
J gene: TRBJ1-1
CDR3 DNA: TGTGCCAGCAGTCGATCGGACCAGACCGGCTCTGGAGCTTTCTTT
CDR3 protein: CASSRSDQTGSGAFF

clone size: -
D gene: -
V gene: TRBV28
J gene: TRBJ2-7
CDR3 DNA: TGTGCCAGCAGGATCGGGGTAGCCTACGAGCAGTACTTC
CDR3 protein: CASRIGVAYEQYF

clone size: -
D gene: -
V gene: TRBV2
J gene: TRBJ1-4
CDR3 DNA: TGTGCCAGCAGTGAAGGGGGAGCAACAACTAATGAAAAACTGTTTTTT
CDR3 protein: CASSEGGATTNEKLFF

clone size: few
D gene: -
V gene: TRBV10-3
J gene: TRBJ1-5
CDR3 DNA: TGTGCCATCAGCCCGGGACCCACTTCTTACCTATCCAATCAGCCCCAGCATTTT
CDR3 protein: CAISPGPTSYLSNQPQHF

clone size: few
D gene: -
V gene: TRBV5-1
J gene: TRBJ2-7
CDR3 DNA: TGCGCCAGCAGCTTGGCGGGCGGTCAGGGCTACGAGCAGTACTTC
CDR3 protein: CASSLAGGQGYEQYF

clone size: few
D gene: -
V gene: TRBV7-2
J gene: TRBJ1-4
CDR3 DNA: TGTGCCAGCAGTTGGGGGGGCTATGGGGAAAAACTGTTTTTT
CDR3 protein: CASSWGGYGEKLFF

clone size: few
D gene: -
V gene: TRBV27
J gene: TRBJ1-2
CDR3 DNA: TGTGCCAGCAGTCCCGGAGGGGTCCGAACCGGGAACTATGGCTACACCTTC
CDR3 protein: CASSPGGVRTGNYGYTF

clone size: few
D gene: -
V gene: TRBV18
J gene: TRBJ2-3
CDR3 DNA: TGTGCCAGCTCCCCGCCCAACACAGATACGCAGTATTTT
CDR3 protein: CASSPPNTDTQYF

clone size: few
D gene: -
V gene: TRBV29-1
J gene: TRBJ1-5
CDR3 DNA: TGCAGCGCAACGACAGGCTCGATAGGGCAGCCCCAGCATTTT
CDR3 protein: CSATTGSIGQPQHF

clone size: -
D gene: TRBD1
V gene: TRBV14
J gene: TRBJ1-4
CDR3 DNA: TGTGCCAGCAGCCAAGATAGAGTGGGACAGGGGCGAAAACTGTTTTTT
CDR3 protein: CASSQDRVGQGRKLFF

clone size: -
D gene: -
V gene: TRBV6-2/TRBV6-3
J gene: TRBJ2-1
CDR3 DNA: TGTGCCAGCACTCCGGGGGATGAGCAGTTCTTC
CDR3 protein: CASTPGDEQFF

clone size: few
D gene: -
V gene: TRBV20-1
J gene: TRBJ2-2
CDR3 DNA: TGCAGTGCTAGTGTTAACAGGGCCACCGGGGAGCTGTTTTTT
CDR3 protein: CSASVNRATGELFF

clone size: -
D gene: TRBD1
V gene: TRBV12-3/TRBV12-4
J gene: TRBJ1-1
CDR3 DNA: TGTGCCAGCAGTCCGAGACCTGCGGGACAGGGGGAAGTGGACACTGAAGCTTTCTTT
CDR3 protein: CASSPRPAGQGEVDTEAFF

clone size: few
D gene: TRBD1
V gene: TRBV12-3/TRBV12-4
J gene: TRBJ2-1
CDR3 DNA: TGTGCCAGCAGTTCTCCGGGACAGGAATACAATGAGCAGTTCTTC
CDR3 protein: CASSSPGQEYNEQFF

clone size: -
D gene: -
V gene: TRBV7-9
J gene: TRBJ1-2
CDR3 DNA: TGTGCCAGCAGCTTACGCAGTCAGGGTCTGTCTGGCTACACCTTC
CDR3 protein: CASSLRSQGLSGYTF

clone size: few
D gene: -
V gene: TRBV7-2
J gene: TRBJ1-2
CDR3 DNA: TGTGCCAGCAGCCCACAGAACAGCTATGGCTACACCTTC
CDR3 protein: CASSPQNSYGYTF

clone size: -
D gene: -
V gene: TRBV11-2
J gene: TRBJ1-3
CDR3 DNA: TGTGCCAGCAGGTCAGGGGTTAGCTCTGGAAACACCATATATTTT
CDR3 protein: CASRSGVSSGNTIYF

clone size: -
D gene: TRBD2
V gene: TRBV12-3/TRBV12-4
J gene: TRBJ2-3
CDR3 DNA: TGTGCCAGCAGCGGACTAGCGGGCTATACGCAGTATTTT
CDR3 protein: CASSGLAGYTQYF

clone size: few
D gene: -
V gene: TRBV4-2
J gene: TRBJ2-3
CDR3 DNA: TGTGCCAGCAGCCCGGGGCCAGAGAATTACGCAGATACGCAGTATTTT
CDR3 protein: CASSPGPENYADTQYF

clone size: -
D gene: -
V gene: TRBV28
J gene: TRBJ1-1
CDR3 DNA: TGTGCCAGCAGTTTGTTCAGTAGGGCTGATGTCATGGAAGCTTTCTTT
CDR3 protein: CASSLFSRADVMEAFF

clone size: -
D gene: TRBD2
V gene: TRBV4-2
J gene: TRBJ2-3
CDR3 DNA: TGTGCCAGCAGCCAAGATTTGGGGACTAGCGGGACTTCCCGCACAGATACGCAGTATTTT
CDR3 protein: CASSQDLGTSGTSRTDTQYF

clone size: few
D gene: -
V gene: TRBV7-9
J gene: TRBJ2-7
CDR3 DNA: TGTGCCAGCAGCTTGGGCAGGGAAGTCCCTCGGGAGCAGTACTTC
CDR3 protein: CASSLGREVPREQYF

clone size: -
D gene: -
V gene: TRBV12-3/TRBV12-4
J gene: TRBJ1-5
CDR3 DNA: TGTGCCAGCTGTTTGGAACACGGTATCCCCTATAGCAATCAGCCCCAGCATTTT
CDR3 protein: CASCLEHGIPYSNQPQHF

clone size: -
D gene: TRBD1
V gene: TRBV20-1
J gene: TRBJ1-5
CDR3 DNA: TGCAGTGCCCAAAGGGGGCCCCAAAATGACCCCCAGCATTTT
CDR3 protein: CSAQRGPQNDPQHF

clone size: few
D gene: TRBD2
V gene: TRBV7-9
J gene: TRBJ2-5
CDR3 DNA: TGTGCCAGCAGCCCCGCGGGGGATGGGACCCAGTACTTC
CDR3 protein: CASSPAGDGTQYF

clone size: -
D gene: -
V gene: TRBV20-1
J gene: TRBJ2-7
CDR3 DNA: TGCAGTGCTAGAGGGCAGGACAGCTACGAGCAGTACTTC
CDR3 protein: CSARGQDSYEQYF

clone size: few
D gene: TRBD1
V gene: TRBV20-1
J gene: TRBJ1-5
CDR3 DNA: TGCAGTGCTGTCCGGGACAGGGGGAGGCTGAGCAATCAGCCCCAGCATTTT
CDR3 protein: CSAVRDRGRLSNQPQHF

clone size: few
D gene: -
V gene: TRBV5-1
J gene: TRBJ2-5
CDR3 DNA: TGCGCCAGCAGCTTCCCCCCGGACAGCTCCCAAGAGACCCAGTACTTC
CDR3 protein: CASSFPPDSSQETQYF

clone size: -
D gene: -
V gene: TRBV12-3/TRBV12-4
J gene: TRBJ1-4
CDR3 DNA: TGTGCCAGCAGTTTCACACGGACCCGTAATGAAAAACTGTTTTTT
CDR3 protein: CASSFTRTRNEKLFF

clone size: -
D gene: TRBD1
V gene: TRBV12-3/TRBV12-4
J gene: TRBJ1-2
CDR3 DNA: TGTGCCAGCAGTTTCGGAGGGGGCAATAAATTTAGCTACACCTTC
CDR3 protein: CASSFGGGNKFSYTF

clone size: -
D gene: -
V gene: TRBV30
J gene: TRBJ1-5
CDR3 DNA: TGTGCCTGGAGTGTACCGGGGGGCCAGCCCCAGCATTTT
CDR3 protein: CAWSVPGGQPQHF

clone size: few
D gene: TRBD2
V gene: TRBV27
J gene: TRBJ2-7
CDR3 DNA: TGTGCCAGCAGTACAATAGCGGGAGGGCAAGACGAGCAGTACTTC
CDR3 protein: CASSTIAGGQDEQYF

clone size: few
D gene: TRBD1
V gene: TRBV19
J gene: TRBJ2-5
CDR3 DNA: TGTGCCAGTAGCCAGGGGGTTGAAGAGACCCAGTACTTC
CDR3 protein: CASSQGVEETQYF

clone size: -
D gene: -
V gene: TRBV11-1
J gene: TRBJ2-3
CDR3 DNA: TGTGCCAGCAGCTTAGAGGTAGTCGGCAGCTGGCGGACAGATACGCAGTATTTT
CDR3 protein: CASSLEVVGSWRTDTQYF

clone size: once
D gene: -
V gene: TRBV27
J gene: TRBJ1-1
CDR3 DNA: TGTGCCAGCAGCCTCGCGAACGGGTGGAACACTGAAGCTTTCTTT
CDR3 protein: CASSLANGWNTEAFF

clone size: -
D gene: TRBD1
V gene: TRBV6-1
J gene: TRBJ1-1
CDR3 DNA: TGTGCCAGCAGCCCCCAACAGGGGCCCGAAGCTTTCTTT
CDR3 protein: CASSPQQGPEAFF

clone size: -
D gene: TRBD1
V gene: TRBV12-3/TRBV12-4
J gene: TRBJ2-3
CDR3 DNA: TGTGCCAGCAGTTTAGGGACAGGGACCACAGATACGCAGTATTTT
CDR3 protein: CASSLGTGTTDTQYF

clone size: -
D gene: TRBD2
V gene: TRBV28
J gene: TRBJ2-7
CDR3 DNA: TGTGCCAGCAGTTTATTTGGGACTAGCAACTACGAGCAGTACTTC
CDR3 protein: CASSLFGTSNYEQYF

clone size: -
D gene: -
V gene: TRBV6-5
J gene: TRBJ2-3
CDR3 DNA: TGTGCCAGCAGTTACGGCGGGGCGACTTCTAGCACAGATACGCAGTATTTT
CDR3 protein: CASSYGGATSSTDTQYF

clone size: -
D gene: TRBD2
V gene: TRBV4-3
J gene: TRBJ2-3
CDR3 DNA: TGCGCCAGCAGCCGGGACCAGAGAGGGACTAGCGGAAGCACAGATACGCAGTATTTT
CDR3 protein: CASSRDQRGTSGSTDTQYF